This TCR beta chain comes out of a study of blood T cell repertoires in COVID-19 (dated by TCRdb to about 2020). With respect to the entire study: Samples covering the acute and convalescent phases of COVID-19 were provided by collaborators in the United States, Italy and Spain. The material from the prospective study consisted of cDNA or gDNA derived from T cells, B-cell-depleted T cells, or PBMCs. The dataset comprised deeply sampled blood TCRbeta repertoires from subjects exposed to, actively infected with, or recovered from COVID-19. A freely available public database, intended as a resource for researchers studying the immune response to SARS-CoV-2, is where the repertoires were released. Samples came from the ongoing ImmuneRACE study (first 160 participants) plus 1,254 subjects from 6 global collaborators. Sample metadata almost always included a de-identified subject ID, COVID-19 status, age in years and sex. Where available, HLA class I and class II types were taken from metadata supplied by the sample provider and were not determined by assay-based typing.

Details on this clone: There is no known antigen for this receptor. No quality values exist for individual bases; no much larger clone is one base distant.

TCRbeta CDR3 regions were amplified from genomic DNA using the immunoSEQ Assay, a bias-controlled multiplex PCR. Per the original workflow: Nucleated cell counts per sample were estimated from amplification of reference gene primers within the assay. To quantify the absolute abundance of each unique TCRbeta CDR3 rearrangement, sequence reads were collapsed and filtered. For each sample, productive Simpson clonality was calculated as the square root of Simpson's diversity index across productive rearrangements. Here the immuneACCESS table is served through TCRdb, limited to in-frame sequences with V and J called. Missing clones are a known gap in these copies; in checked studies unresolved V genes cover under half, and the rest lacks a known reason. That table furnishes V, J and clone size, whereas the DNA furnished D and trimming. The sample includes roughly 100,000 clones, with over 75% observed a single time. Around 10% of the sample is taken by the ten largest.

The collaborating institutions used their own protocols to collect whole blood in K2EDTA tubes. For TCRbeta analysis, collaborator samples were shipped as frozen whole blood, as isolated PBMCs, or as DNA extracted from either sample type. Relative to germline, V is missing 3 bases and J is missing 6 bases, with 6 bases of the junction outside any gene match. CDR1 and CDR2 (SGHVS, FQNEAQ) derive from the germline V gene. The CDR3 sequence holds 15 residues, the cysteine and phenylalanine included. CDR3 DNA only is kept here, 45 bases in frame from base 1. What the study reported, not specific to this receptor: How much clinical and demographic metadata was included differed by source and by participant, and the metadata was provided uncurated.

The sequence was collected from a woman in her 30s with acute or convalescent COVID-19. The V gene is TRBV7-8 and the J gene is TRBJ2-2; TRBD1 aligns with 8 central bases. Sequencing input: peripheral blood. The nucleotide sequence is TGTGCCAGCAGCTTTCCTGGACAGGGACCCGGGGAGCTGTTTTTT. The resulting protein is CASSFPGQGPGELFF.